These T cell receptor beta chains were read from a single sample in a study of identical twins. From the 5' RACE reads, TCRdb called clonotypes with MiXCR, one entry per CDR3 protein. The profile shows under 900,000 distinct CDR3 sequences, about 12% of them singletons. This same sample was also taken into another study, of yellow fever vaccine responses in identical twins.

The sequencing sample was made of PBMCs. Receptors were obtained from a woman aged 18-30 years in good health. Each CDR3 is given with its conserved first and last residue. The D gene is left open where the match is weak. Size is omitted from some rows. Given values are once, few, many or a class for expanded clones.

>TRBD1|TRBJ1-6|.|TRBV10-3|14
CAIKGDREGSPLHF
TGTGCCATCAAAGGGGACAGGGAGGGTTCACCCCTCCACTTT
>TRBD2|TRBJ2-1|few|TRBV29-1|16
CSVGATSGRVGNEQFF
TGCAGCGTTGGGGCGACTAGCGGGAGAGTAGGCAATGAGCAGTTCTTC
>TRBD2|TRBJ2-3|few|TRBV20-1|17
CSAREVRDYPNTDTQYF
TGCAGTGCTAGAGAGGTCCGGGACTACCCAAACACAGATACGCAGTATTTT
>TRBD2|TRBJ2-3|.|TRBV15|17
CATSRISKAGVADTQYF
TGTGCCACCAGCAGGATCAGCAAAGCGGGGGTTGCAGATACGCAGTATTTT
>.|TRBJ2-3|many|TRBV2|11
CASRGTDTQYF
TGTGCCAGCAGGGGCACAGATACGCAGTATTTT
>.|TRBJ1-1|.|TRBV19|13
CASSSGVRTEAFF
TGTGCCAGTAGTTCCGGGGTGCGCACTGAAGCTTTCTTT
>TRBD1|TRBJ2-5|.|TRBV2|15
CASSTDRGLRKTQYF
TGTGCCAGCAGTACCGACAGGGGGCTCAGAAAGACCCAGTACTTC
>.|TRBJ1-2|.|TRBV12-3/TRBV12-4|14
CASRRDTLSYGYTF
TGTGCCAGCAGAAGGGACACTCTTTCCTATGGCTACACCTTC
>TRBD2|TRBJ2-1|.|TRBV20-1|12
CSAGRGGDEQFF
TGCAGTGCCGGGCGGGGGGGCGATGAGCAGTTCTTC
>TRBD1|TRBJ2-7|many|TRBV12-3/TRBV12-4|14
CASTLDRGLYEQYF
TGTGCCAGCACCCTGGACAGGGGGCTTTACGAGCAGTACTTC
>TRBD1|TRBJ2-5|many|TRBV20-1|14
CSAQRQGAEETQYF
TGCAGTGCCCAAAGACAGGGGGCAGAGGAGACCCAGTACTTC
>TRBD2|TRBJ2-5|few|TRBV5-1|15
CASSLEAGSQETQYF
TGCGCCAGCAGCTTGGAAGCGGGAAGCCAAGAGACCCAGTACTTC
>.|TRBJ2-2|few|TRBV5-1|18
CASSLVPLVGTNTGELFF
TGCGCCAGCAGCTTGGTACCGCTGGTGGGGACTAACACCGGGGAGCTGTTTTTT
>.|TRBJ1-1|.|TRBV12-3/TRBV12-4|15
CACRIQEPMNTEAFF
TGTGCCTGCAGAATACAGGAACCCATGAACACTGAAGCTTTCTTT
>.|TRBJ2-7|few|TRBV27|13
CASSYGNSYEQYF
TGTGCCAGCAGTTATGGCAACTCCTACGAGCAGTACTTC
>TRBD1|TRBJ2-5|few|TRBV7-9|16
CASSLGDRGSEETQYF
TGTGCCAGCAGCCTCGGGGACAGGGGGTCGGAGGAGACCCAGTACTTC
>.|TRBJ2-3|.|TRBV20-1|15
CSAPLRGVGTDTQYF
TGCAGTGCTCCCTTGCGGGGAGTAGGCACAGATACGCAGTATTTT
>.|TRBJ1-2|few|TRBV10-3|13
CAISDQGLYGYTF
TGTGCCATCAGTGACCAGGGCCTCTATGGCTACACCTTC
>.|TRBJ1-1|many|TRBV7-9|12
CASSYRETEAFF
TGTGCCAGCAGCTACAGGGAGACTGAAGCTTTCTTT
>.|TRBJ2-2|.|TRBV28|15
CASSPAFGNTGELFF
TGTGCCAGCAGTCCAGCATTTGGGAACACCGGGGAGCTGTTTTTT
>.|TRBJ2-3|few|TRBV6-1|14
CASRFSGITDTQYF
TGTGCCAGCAGGTTTTCGGGGATCACAGATACGCAGTATTTT
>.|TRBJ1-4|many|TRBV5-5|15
CASSPRVTTNEKLFF
TGTGCCAGCAGCCCCAGGGTTACAACTAATGAAAAACTGTTTTTT
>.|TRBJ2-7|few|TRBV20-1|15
CSARSSALNSYEQYF
TGCAGTGCTAGGTCTAGCGCCTTAAATTCCTACGAGCAGTACTTC